This T cell receptor (beta chain) was captured in a study of T cells after yellow fever vaccination. MiXCR, run by TCRdb on the 5' RACE reads, gives a single entry per CDR3 protein. Here the sample spans more than 65,000 distinct CDR3 sequences, around 5% being singletons. Study conclusions and caveats: Contaminating bulk clonotypes could be abundant in FACS-sorted repertoires. The secondary response was weaker but peaked faster, day 5 versus 15.

This clonotype showed up many times. Its cognate antigen is unknown. Trimming removed 5 bases from V and 4 bases from J; junction bases left unmatched: 1. This CDR3 has 12 amino acids. The TCR originated in a man aged 18 to 30 who received the YFV17D yellow fever vaccine. V usage is TRBV12-3 or TRBV12-4 and J usage is TRBJ1-2; 7 bases are a match to TRBD1. The starting material was CD4+ T cells sorted from PBMCs, obtained less than 18 days after the first yellow fever vaccination. CDR3 loop: CASSNRGYGYTF. In DNA form, the CDR3 reads TGTGCCAGCAGTAACAGGGGCTATGGCTACACCTTC.